Below are 8 T cell receptor beta chains sequenced from a single sample in a study of cytotoxic CD8 clonotypes in ibrutinib-treated CLL. Generated by immunoSEQ multiplex PCR, the TCRdb table keeps only in-frame clones and is missing some. This table holds under 300,000 clones, 65% to 85% found once. Source: PBMCs, taken at disease progression, from a patient treated with ibrutinib. The receptors derive from a human donor with chronic lymphocytic leukemia.

The chain links TRBV5-1 to TRBJ2-7; no clear D. The CDR3 runs 16 residues. V was cut by 4 bases and J by 0 bases, with 17 bases left in between. Per germline, CDR1 SGHRS and CDR2 YFSETQ. DNA for the CDR3: TGCGCCAGCAGCCTGTTACTCCCGTCGTCCTCCTACGAGCAGTACTTC. It encodes CASSLLLPSSSYEQYF.

This rearrangement joins TRBV21-1 to TRBJ1-5; whether TRBD1, the table's D call, matches the DNA was not checked. TRBV21-1 is reported as a pseudogene. The CDR3 covers 20 residues. The CDR3 DNA reads as TGTGCCAGCAGCAAAGATTTAAGGGACACCGCAGGGGAAATCACTCAGCCCCAGCATTTT. Protein product: CASSKDLRDTAGEITQPQHF.

This clone was observed once. V is TRBV7-2 and J is TRBJ2-3, with D perhaps matching TRBD2 (7 bases). This CDR3 contains 16 residues. Germline CDR1 and CDR2: SGHTA and FQGNSA. Trimming stripped 2 bases from V and 1 base from J, with 13 bases between. CDR3 protein: CASSLRGGRGTDTQYF. CDR3 sequence (DNA): TGTGCCAGCAGCTTAAGGGGGGGGAGGGGCACAGATACGCAGTATTTT.

In its sample, this clone was seen a few times. The chain links TRBV4-1 to TRBJ2-1; D is unresolved. CDR1 MGHRA and CDR2 YSYEKL come from the germline V gene. CDR3 size: 11 residues. Trimming cost V 3 bases and J 3 bases, with 0 bases left between them. DNA of the CDR3: TGCGCCAGCAGCCACTACAATGAGCAGTTCTTC. Protein product: CASSHYNEQFF.

The CDR3 spells CASTPGAIGSSFIYEQYF. CDR3 nucleotide sequence: TGCGCCAGCACCCCTGGGGCCATAGGATCCTCCTTCATCTACGAGCAGTACTTC. The chain carries TRBV5-1 and TRBJ2-7; possibly TRBD1 for D (5 bases). The CDR3 length is 18 residues. The germline V and J ends were trimmed by 6 bases and 3 bases, with 28 bases remaining between them. From germline, CDR1 is SGHRS and CDR2 YFSETQ.

The rearrangement links TRBV9 to TRBJ2-7; D is unresolved. The CDR3 sequence is 14 residues long. V gave up 0 bases and J gave up 3 bases, with 10 bases separating them. Germline values: CDR1 SGDLS, CDR2 YYNGEE. This CDR3 reads CASSVEGLGYEQYF. CDR3 DNA sequence: TGTGCCAGCAGCGTAGAGGGTTTAGGCTACGAGCAGTACTTC.

The chain carries TRBV9 and TRBJ2-7; 11 bases fit TRBD2. V lost 5 bases to trimming and J lost 1 base; unmatched junction nucleotides: 8. Germline loops: CDR1 SGDLS, CDR2 YYNGEE. The CDR3 has 16 residues. The CDR3 DNA follows: TGTGCCAGCAGTGAAGCAGGGACTAGCGGTTCCTACGAGCAGTACTTC. Its translation is CASSEAGTSGSYEQYF.

This rearrangement joins TRBV19 to TRBJ1-5; TRBD1 aligns across 7 bases. Germline V gene lookup returns CDR1 LNHDA and CDR2 SQIVND (reference sequence). With V trimmed by 5 bases and J by 2 bases, 6 bases remained unmatched. CDR3 length: 15 amino acids. The DNA of the CDR3 is TGTGCCAGTAGTGGGACAGCTTCAGGCAATCAGCCCCAGCATTTT. Protein product: CASSGTASGNQPQHF.